One sample yielded the 27 T cell receptor beta chains listed below, sequenced in a study of cytomegalovirus exposure and HLA in healthy donors. Use of 60 Vbeta and 13 Jbeta primers characterized the PCR. Assay used: immunoSEQ multiplex PCR; TCRdb lists only in-frame clones, some missing. The sample has roughly 150,000 clones; around four fifths are singletons. The material sequenced was PBMCs. The source of these receptors is a girl aged 2-10 years in good health and CMV-seropositive.

The chain has TRBV10-1 and TRBJ2-1, with 12 bases lining up with TRBD1. In germline, CDR1 is WNHNN, CDR2 SYGVQD (reference sequence). The CDR3 spans 16 residues. V was pared by 3 bases and J by 9 bases, with 9 bases of the junction left unmatched. In DNA, the CDR3 is TGCGCCAGCAGTGAAGGGACAGGGGGCTTCGTTGCTGAGCAGTTCTTC. Its translation: CASSEGTGGFVAEQFF.

Many counts were recorded for this clone. The CDR3: CASSETSGRTDTQYF. The CDR3 nucleotides read TGTGCCAGCAGTGAGACTAGCGGGAGGACTGATACGCAGTATTTT. The gene calls are TRBV6-4 and TRBJ2-3; 13 nucleotides agree with TRBD2. With V trimmed by 3 bases and J by 6 bases, 3 bases remained unmatched. The CDR3 runs to 15 residues. CDR1 and CDR2 (germline): MRHNA, SNTAGT.

A remark on this clone: Because the CDR3's place on the DNA is in doubt, the DNA is left out and the CDR3 is given as listed by TCRdb. The CDR3 sequence is CSAVGTGSGTF. The genes are TRBV29-1 and TRBJ1-2; the table assigns TRBD1, which was not confirmed against the DNA. Germline-derived CDR1 and CDR2 are SQVTM and ANQGSEA. The CDR3 sequence runs 11 residues, both termini included.

The chain carries TRBV30 and TRBJ2-1; D may be TRBD2 (6 bases). This CDR3 has 13 amino acids. Germline-derived CDR1 and CDR2 are GTSNPN and SVGIG (reference sequence). V lost 3 bases and J 5 bases, leaving 11 bases between the germline ends. The CDR3 coding sequence is TGTGCCTGGAGCCAGGAGGGCCACAATGAGCAGTTCTTC. It specifies CAWSQEGHNEQFF.

The chain uses TRBV30 and TRBJ1-1; 8 bases match TRBD1. V gave up 3 bases and J gave up 1 base; unmatched junction bases: 1. The germline CDR1 and CDR2 sequences are GTSNPN and SVGIG (reference sequence). CDR3 length: 13 residues. The CDR3 reads CAWSQGANTEAFF. CDR3 DNA sequence: TGTGCCTGGAGCCAGGGGGCGAACACTGAAGCTTTCTTT.

The rearrangement joins TRBV7-8 to TRBJ1-3; the D gene is possibly TRBD1 (5 bases). Germline V gives CDR1 SGHVS, CDR2 FQNEAQ. V dropped 2 bases and J dropped 0 bases, with 17 bases sitting between them. The CDR3 loop spans 18 amino acids. The CDR3 DNA reads as TGTGCCAGCAGCTTACGGTCTCAGGGCTTCCTCTCTGGAAACACCATATATTTT. Its protein product is CASSLRSQGFLSGNTIYF.

This clone has more than one count but fewer than ten. The gene calls are TRBV10-2 and TRBJ2-1; D gene ambiguous. The CDR3 runs 12 residues. Germline assignment: CDR1 WSHSY and CDR2 SAAADI. Trimming shortened V by 3 bases and J by 3 bases, and 3 bases separated the two germline ends. In DNA form, the CDR3 reads TGCGCCAGCAGTGATCTCTACAATGAGCAGTTCTTC. Protein: CASSDLYNEQFF.

In DNA, the CDR3 is TGTGCCAGCAGGCCGGGACTAGTTAATGAAAAACTGTTTTTT. This sequence encodes CASRPGLVNEKLFF. This chain joins TRBV5-4 and TRBJ1-4, with D possibly matching TRBD1 (5 bases). V shed 5 bases and J shed 4 bases, with 12 bases lying between them. Per the germline V gene, CDR1 is SGHNT and CDR2 is YYREEE (reference sequence). The CDR3 contains 14 residues.

The chain couples TRBV7-9 to TRBJ1-2, with a weak D call TRBD1 (5 bases). The CDR3 contains 14 residues. V was shortened by 2 bases and J by 7 bases, with 14 bases between the two germline ends. The germline V gene encodes CDR1 SEHNR and CDR2 FQNEAQ (reference sequence). This CDR3 reads CASSLIGATAGYTF. The CDR3 region has the DNA TGTGCCAGCAGCTTAATAGGGGCGACAGCTGGCTACACCTTC.

The gene calls are TRBV6-5 and TRBJ1-6, with D maybe TRBD1 (6 bases). The CDR3 has 15 amino acids. V was shortened by 2 bases and J by 10 bases, with 15 bases between the two germline ends. The V gene's germline CDR1 is MNHEY and CDR2 SVGAGI. DNA for the CDR3: TGTGCCAGCAGTTACGGATGGGACAAGGACTCACCCCTCCACTTT. Encoded protein: CASSYGWDKDSPLHF.

The gene calls are TRBV5-1 and TRBJ2-5; no firm D call. In germline, CDR1 is SGHRS, CDR2 YFSETQ. V lost 2 bases, J lost 5 bases, and 4 bases lay in between. The CDR3 totals 11 residues. The CDR3 protein is CASSFSETQYF. The CDR3 DNA reads as TGCGCCAGCAGCTTTTCGGAGACCCAGTACTTC.

This chain links TRBV30 with TRBJ1-2; possibly TRBD1 for D (5 bases). The V gene lost 4 bases and the J gene lost 4 bases, with 10 bases spanning the gap. The CDR3 runs 12 residues. Germline CDR1 GTSNPN, CDR2 SVGIG (reference sequence). CDR3 bases: TGTGCCTGGACCACAGGATCCTATGGCTACACCTTC. It translates to CAWTTGSYGYTF.

V is TRBV4-2 and J is TRBJ1-5, with 8 nucleotides matching TRBD1. Looked up from germline, CDR1 is LGHNA and CDR2 is YNFKEQ. With V trimmed by 4 bases and J by 6 bases, 11 bases remained unmatched. The CDR3 runs to 16 residues. The CDR3 is CASSLEDRGGGQPQHF. The DNA for the CDR3 is TGTGCCAGCAGCCTCGAAGACAGGGGAGGGGGTCAGCCCCAGCATTTT.

The CDR3 region has the DNA TGTGCCAGCAGCTTAGGTCCCTATGCGGGCTACGAGCAGTACTTC. As protein: CASSLGPYAGYEQYF. The chain has TRBV11-1 and TRBJ2-7, with TRBD2 as a possible D gene (5 bases). With 1 base removed from V and 3 bases from J, the gap between germline ends came to 13 bases. In germline, CDR1 is SGHAT, CDR2 FQDESV (reference sequence). The CDR3 is 15 amino acids.

The V and J genes are TRBV19 and TRBJ1-1; 8 bases are shared with TRBD1. Germline trimming cut 6 bases from V and 5 bases from J; bases unmatched to any gene: 8. This CDR3 has 14 residues. Germline lookup yields CDR1 LNHDA and CDR2 SQIVND (reference sequence). CDR3 amino acids: CASRGTGLRTEAFF. The CDR3 nucleotides are TGTGCCAGTAGGGGGACAGGCCTGAGGACTGAAGCTTTCTTT.

This chain uses TRBV10-3 with TRBJ2-7; D perhaps matches TRBD2 (6 bases). Looked up from germline, CDR1 is ENHRY and CDR2 is SYGVKD. V lost 10 bases and J lost 5, with 18 bases in between. The CDR3 covers 13 residues. The chain's CDR3 is CATGGIGRNEQYF. The CDR3 DNA reads TGTGCCACCGGGGGAATAGGGCGGAACGAGCAGTACTTC.

The chain uses TRBV7-2 and TRBJ1-2; perhaps TRBD1 as D (5 bases). V shed 0 bases and J shed 4 bases, with 12 bases lying between them. The CDR3 is 15 residues long. Germline CDR1 reads SGHTA; CDR2 reads FQGNSA. CDR3 DNA sequence: TGTGCCAGCAGCTTAGCCGGGGGAGGGTCCTATGGCTACACCTTC. Translating gives CASSLAGGGSYGYTF.

The CDR3 DNA is TGCGCCAGCAGCCAAGTACCTCCCGGGACAGGGACTGGAAACACCATATATTTT. Translated, it gives CASSQVPPGTGTGNTIYF. The J gene is TRBJ1-3, the V gene TRBV4-1, with 9 bases aligning to TRBD1. Germline CDR1 and CDR2: MGHRA and YSYEKL. The CDR3 contains 18 residues. Trimming took 1 base from V and 2 from J; bases not matched to a gene: 9.

As concerns this clone: Within the sample, other DNA sequences also encode this same CDR3. This chain uses TRBV4-1 with TRBJ1-4, with 8 positions matching TRBD1. The germline V gene has CDR1 MGHRA and CDR2 YSYEKL. The CDR3 is 15 amino acids. The junction had 3 bases not matched to a gene; V was cut back by 1 base and J by 5 bases. CDR3 protein: CASSQGQGANEKLFF. The CDR3 DNA reads as TGCGCCAGCAGCCAAGGTCAGGGGGCGAATGAAAAACTGTTTTTT.

The chain couples TRBV6-6 to TRBJ1-5; no reliable D call. The CDR3 sequence is 12 residues long. The V gene lost 2 bases and the J gene lost 5 bases, with 4 bases spanning the gap. Germline V gene lookup returns CDR1 MNHNY and CDR2 SVGAGI (reference sequence). CDR3 sequence (DNA): TGTGCCAGCAGTTACCCAGATCAGCCCCAGCATTTT. Translated, it gives CASSYPDQPQHF.

The genes are TRBV25-1 and TRBJ1-3, with D maybe TRBD1 (5 bases). This CDR3 region has 15 residues. CDR1 is MGHDK and CDR2 is SYGVNS in the germline V gene. Trimming cost V 5 bases and J 7 bases, with 18 bases left between them. DNA for the CDR3: TGTGCCAGCAGTCAGCACGGGGGTTGGGGGAACACCATATATTTT. Amino acid sequence: CASSQHGGWGNTIYF. Together with reference TRBV25-1 and TRBJ1-3, the CDR3 gives the full variable domain: EADIYQTPRYLVIGTGKKITLECSQTMGHDKMYWYQQDPGMELHLIHYSYGVNSTEKGDLSSESTVSRIRTEHFPLTLESARPSHTSQYLCASSQHGGWGNTIYFGEGSWLTVV.

This chain connects TRBV1 to TRBJ2-2; the table's D call, TRBD2, was not checked against the DNA. TRBV1 has pseudogene status. The CDR3 runs 17 residues. The CDR3 nucleotides are TGCACCAGCAGCCAAGATCTGATCGGGAGGTTCACCGGGGAGCTGTTTTTT. Amino acid sequence: CTSSQDLIGRFTGELFF.

The chain couples TRBV2 to TRBJ1-5, with D perhaps TRBD1 (6 bases). This CDR3 contains 13 residues. Germline V gene lookup returns CDR1 SNHLY and CDR2 FYNNEI. The V and J ends lost 6 bases and 3 bases respectively, with 9 bases between them. The CDR3 DNA is TGTGCCAGCAGACAGGGACACAATCAGCCCCAGCATTTT. Translation: CASRQGHNQPQHF.

V is TRBV12-5 and J is TRBJ1-1; possibly TRBD1 for D (5 bases). The V gene's germline CDR1 is LGHNT and CDR2 FRNRAP. The length of the CDR3 is 19 residues. Trimming stripped 2 bases from V and 8 bases from J, with 30 bases between. The CDR3 DNA follows: TGTGCTAGTGGTTTGAAGATTCCTGGCGGCGGACAACATTACTCAGAAGCTTTCTTT. It is translated as CASGLKIPGGGQHYSEAFF.

V gene TRBV27 combines with J gene TRBJ1-2, with 7 nucleotides matching TRBD1. This CDR3 has 15 amino acids. Germline-derived CDR1 and CDR2 are MNHEY and SMNVEV (reference sequence). V lost 6 bases to trimming and J lost 2 bases; unmatched junction nucleotides: 9. CDR3 in DNA: TGTGCCAGCAGGACCTTAACACAGGGGAACTATGGCTACACCTTC. Translating it yields CASRTLTQGNYGYTF.

The V gene is TRBV28, the J gene TRBJ2-7; 7 bases fit TRBD1. CDR1 MDHEN and CDR2 SYDVKM come from the germline V gene. The CDR3 is made up of 13 amino acids. V was pared by 6 bases and J by 2 bases, with 4 bases of the junction left unmatched. Here the CDR3 reads CASRLGTAYEQYF. The CDR3 DNA reads as TGTGCCAGCAGGCTCGGGACAGCCTACGAGCAGTACTTC. Full variable domain (rest looked up from reference TRBV28 and TRBJ2-7): DVKVTQSSRYLVKRTGEKVFLECVQDMDHENMFWYRQDPGLGLRLIYFSYDVKMKEKGDIPEGYSVSREKKERFSLILESASTNQTSMYLCASRLGTAYEQYFGPGTRLTVT.

The sample holds a few counts of this clone. This chain uses TRBV27 with TRBJ2-1, with 9 bases aligning to TRBD1. The CDR3 has 15 amino acids. Trimming cost V 3 bases and J 1 base; bases outside gene matches: 1. CDR1 and CDR2 from the germline V gene are MNHEY and SMNVEV (reference sequence). The CDR3 sequence is CASSLTGGSYNEQFF. In DNA, the CDR3 is TGTGCCAGCAGTTTGACAGGGGGATCCTACAATGAGCAGTTCTTC.